A single T cell receptor beta chain is shown here with its context. This specimen comes from a study of STAT5B mutations in CD4+ large granular lymphocyte leukemia. Generated by immunoSEQ multiplex PCR, the TCRdb table keeps only in-frame clones and is missing some. The table records approximately 20,000 clones, about three quarters of them present only once. The sequence derives from a human donor in good health. Sequenced: CD4+ T cells from blood buffy coats.

The CDR3 here is CASSLVFRNTEAFF. For the CDR3, the DNA is TGTGCCAGCAGCTTAGTATTCCGAAACACTGAAGCTTTCTTT. V gene TRBV7-8 combines with J gene TRBJ1-1; D uncertain. Trimming stripped 1 base from V and 2 bases from J, with 8 bases between. CDR1 is SGHVS, CDR2 FQNEAQ, per germline. CDR3 length equals 14 residues.